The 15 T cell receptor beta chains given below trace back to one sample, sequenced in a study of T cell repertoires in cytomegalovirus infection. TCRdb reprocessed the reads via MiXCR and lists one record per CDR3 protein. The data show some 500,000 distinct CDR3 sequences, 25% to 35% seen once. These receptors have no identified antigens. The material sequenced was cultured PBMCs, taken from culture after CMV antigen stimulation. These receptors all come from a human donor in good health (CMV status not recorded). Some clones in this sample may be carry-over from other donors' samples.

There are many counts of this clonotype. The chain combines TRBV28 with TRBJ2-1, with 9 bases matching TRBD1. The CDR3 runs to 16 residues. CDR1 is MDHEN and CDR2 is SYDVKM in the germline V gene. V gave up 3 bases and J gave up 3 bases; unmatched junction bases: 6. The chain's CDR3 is CASSFEQGASYNEQFF. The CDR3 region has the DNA TGTGCCAGCAGTTTTGAACAGGGGGCCAGCTACAATGAGCAGTTCTTC.

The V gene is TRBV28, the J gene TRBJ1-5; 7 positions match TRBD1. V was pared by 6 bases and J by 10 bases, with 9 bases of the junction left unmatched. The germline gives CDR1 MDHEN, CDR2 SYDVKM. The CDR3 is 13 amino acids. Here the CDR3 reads CASRKNRGAPQHF. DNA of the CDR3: TGTGCCAGCAGGAAGAACAGGGGTGCTCCCCAGCATTTT.

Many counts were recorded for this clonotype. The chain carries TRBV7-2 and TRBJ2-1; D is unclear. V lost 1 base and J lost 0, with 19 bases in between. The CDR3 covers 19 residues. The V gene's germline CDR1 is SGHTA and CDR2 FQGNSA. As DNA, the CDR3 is TGTGCCAGCAGCTTAGAAGCCTATGGTAGCTTGAGCTCCTACAATGAGCAGTTCTTC. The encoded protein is CASSLEAYGSLSSYNEQFF.

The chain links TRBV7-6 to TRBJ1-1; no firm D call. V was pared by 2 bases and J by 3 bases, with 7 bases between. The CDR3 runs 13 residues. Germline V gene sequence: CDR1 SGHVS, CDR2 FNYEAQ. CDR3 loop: CASSLFGYTEAFF. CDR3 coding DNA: TGTGCCAGCAGCTTATTCGGTTACACTGAAGCTTTCTTT.

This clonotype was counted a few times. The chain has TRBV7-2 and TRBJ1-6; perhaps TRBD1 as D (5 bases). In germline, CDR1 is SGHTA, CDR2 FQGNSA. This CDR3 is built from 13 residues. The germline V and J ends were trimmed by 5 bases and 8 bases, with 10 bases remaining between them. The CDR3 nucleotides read TGTGCCAGCAGCCAAGACAGTTATTCACCCCTCCACTTT. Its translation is CASSQDSYSPLHF. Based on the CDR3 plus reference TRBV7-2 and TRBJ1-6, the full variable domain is GAGVSQSPSNKVTEKGKDVELRCDPISGHTALYWYRQSLGQGLEFLIYFQGNSAPDKSGLPSDRFSAERTGGSVSTLTIQRTQQEDSAVYLCASSQDSYSPLHFGNGTRLTVT.

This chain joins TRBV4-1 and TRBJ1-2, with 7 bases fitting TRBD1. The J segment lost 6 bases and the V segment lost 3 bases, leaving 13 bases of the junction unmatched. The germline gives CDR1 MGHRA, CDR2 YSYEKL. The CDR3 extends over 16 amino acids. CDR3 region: CASSQSQGYIKDGYTF. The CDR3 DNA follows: TGCGCCAGCAGCCAGTCACAGGGGTACATTAAGGATGGCTACACCTTC.

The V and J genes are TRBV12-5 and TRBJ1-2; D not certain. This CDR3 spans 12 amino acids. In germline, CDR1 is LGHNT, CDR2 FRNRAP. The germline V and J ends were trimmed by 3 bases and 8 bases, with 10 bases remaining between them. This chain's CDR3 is CASGFLLGGYTF. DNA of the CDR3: TGTGCTAGTGGTTTTCTGCTAGGGGGCTACACCTTC.

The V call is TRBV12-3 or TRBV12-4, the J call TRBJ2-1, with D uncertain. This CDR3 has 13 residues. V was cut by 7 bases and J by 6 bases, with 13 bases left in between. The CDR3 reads CASTIDIFNEQFF. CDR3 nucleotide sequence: TGTGCCAGCACTATAGACATCTTCAATGAGCAGTTCTTC.

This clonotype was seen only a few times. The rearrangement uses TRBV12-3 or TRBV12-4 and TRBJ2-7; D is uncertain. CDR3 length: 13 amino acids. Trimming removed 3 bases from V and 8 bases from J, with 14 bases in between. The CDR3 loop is CASSLGRIKKQYV. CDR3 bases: TGTGCCAGCAGTTTGGGCCGGATCAAAAAGCAGTACGTC.

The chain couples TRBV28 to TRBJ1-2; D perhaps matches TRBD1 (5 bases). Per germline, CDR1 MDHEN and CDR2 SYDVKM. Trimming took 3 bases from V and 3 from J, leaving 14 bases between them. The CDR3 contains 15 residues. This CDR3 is CASSLITGTDYGYTF. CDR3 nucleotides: TGTGCCAGCAGTTTGATCACCGGGACGGACTATGGCTACACCTTC.

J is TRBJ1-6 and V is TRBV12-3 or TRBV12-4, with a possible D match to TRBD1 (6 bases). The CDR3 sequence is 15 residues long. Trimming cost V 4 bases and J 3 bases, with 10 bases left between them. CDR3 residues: CASSSGQIYNSPLHF. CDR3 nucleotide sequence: TGTGCCAGCAGTTCAGGACAGATCTATAATTCACCCCTCCACTTT.

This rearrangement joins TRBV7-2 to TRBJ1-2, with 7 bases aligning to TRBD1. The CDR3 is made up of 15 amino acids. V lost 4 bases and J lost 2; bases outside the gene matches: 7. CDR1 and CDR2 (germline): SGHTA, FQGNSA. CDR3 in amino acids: CASSSQMTGNYGYTF. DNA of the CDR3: TGTGCCAGCAGCTCGCAAATGACAGGGAACTATGGCTACACCTTC.

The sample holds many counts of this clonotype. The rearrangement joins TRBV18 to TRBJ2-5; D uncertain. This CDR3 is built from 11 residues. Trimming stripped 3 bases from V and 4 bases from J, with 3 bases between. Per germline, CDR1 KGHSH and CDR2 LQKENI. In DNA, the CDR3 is TGTGCCAGCTCACCTGGAGAGACCCAGTACTTC. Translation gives CASSPGETQYF.

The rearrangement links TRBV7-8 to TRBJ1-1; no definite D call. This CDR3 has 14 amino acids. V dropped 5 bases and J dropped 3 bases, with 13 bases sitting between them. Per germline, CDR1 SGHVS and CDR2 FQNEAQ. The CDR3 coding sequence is TGTGCCAGCAGCAAACACGAGGCGGACACTGAAGCTTTCTTT. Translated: CASSKHEADTEAFF.

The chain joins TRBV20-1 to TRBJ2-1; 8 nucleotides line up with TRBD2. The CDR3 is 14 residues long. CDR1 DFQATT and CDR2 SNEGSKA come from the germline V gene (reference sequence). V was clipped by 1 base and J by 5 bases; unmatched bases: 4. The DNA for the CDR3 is TGCAGTGCTAGAGCACCGGGACTAGACAATGAGCAGTTCTTC. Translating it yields CSARAPGLDNEQFF.